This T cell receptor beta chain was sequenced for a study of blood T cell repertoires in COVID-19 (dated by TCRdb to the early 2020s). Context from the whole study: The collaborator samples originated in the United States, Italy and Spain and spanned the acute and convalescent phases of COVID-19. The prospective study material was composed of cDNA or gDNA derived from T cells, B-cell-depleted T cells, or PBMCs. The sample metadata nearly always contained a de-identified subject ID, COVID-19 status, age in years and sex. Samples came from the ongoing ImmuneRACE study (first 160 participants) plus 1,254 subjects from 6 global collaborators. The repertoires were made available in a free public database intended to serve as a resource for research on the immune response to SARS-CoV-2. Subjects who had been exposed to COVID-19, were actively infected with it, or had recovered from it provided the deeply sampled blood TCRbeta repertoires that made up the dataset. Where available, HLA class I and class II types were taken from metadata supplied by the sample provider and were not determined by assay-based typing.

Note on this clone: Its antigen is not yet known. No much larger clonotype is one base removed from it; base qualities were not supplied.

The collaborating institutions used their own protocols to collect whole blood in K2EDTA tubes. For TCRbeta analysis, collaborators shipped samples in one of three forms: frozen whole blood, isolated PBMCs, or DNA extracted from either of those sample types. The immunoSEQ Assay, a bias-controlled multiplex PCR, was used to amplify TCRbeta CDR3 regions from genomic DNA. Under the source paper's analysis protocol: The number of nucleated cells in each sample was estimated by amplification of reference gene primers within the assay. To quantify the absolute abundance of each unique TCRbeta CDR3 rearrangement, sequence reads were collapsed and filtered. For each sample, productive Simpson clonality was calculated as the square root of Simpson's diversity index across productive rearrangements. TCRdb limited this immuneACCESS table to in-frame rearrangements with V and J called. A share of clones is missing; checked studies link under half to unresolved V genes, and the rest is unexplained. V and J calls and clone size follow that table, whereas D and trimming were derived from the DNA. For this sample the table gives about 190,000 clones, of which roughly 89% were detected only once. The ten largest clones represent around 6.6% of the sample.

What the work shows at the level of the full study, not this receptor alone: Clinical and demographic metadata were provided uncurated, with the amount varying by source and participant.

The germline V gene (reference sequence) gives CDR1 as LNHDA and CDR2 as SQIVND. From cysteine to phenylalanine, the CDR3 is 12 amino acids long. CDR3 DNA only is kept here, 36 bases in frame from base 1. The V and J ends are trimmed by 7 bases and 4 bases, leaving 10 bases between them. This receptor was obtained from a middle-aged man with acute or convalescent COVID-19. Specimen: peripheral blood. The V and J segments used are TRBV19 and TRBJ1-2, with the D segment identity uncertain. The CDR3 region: CASTTGFYGYTF. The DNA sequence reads TGTGCCAGTACCACGGGTTTCTATGGCTACACCTTC.